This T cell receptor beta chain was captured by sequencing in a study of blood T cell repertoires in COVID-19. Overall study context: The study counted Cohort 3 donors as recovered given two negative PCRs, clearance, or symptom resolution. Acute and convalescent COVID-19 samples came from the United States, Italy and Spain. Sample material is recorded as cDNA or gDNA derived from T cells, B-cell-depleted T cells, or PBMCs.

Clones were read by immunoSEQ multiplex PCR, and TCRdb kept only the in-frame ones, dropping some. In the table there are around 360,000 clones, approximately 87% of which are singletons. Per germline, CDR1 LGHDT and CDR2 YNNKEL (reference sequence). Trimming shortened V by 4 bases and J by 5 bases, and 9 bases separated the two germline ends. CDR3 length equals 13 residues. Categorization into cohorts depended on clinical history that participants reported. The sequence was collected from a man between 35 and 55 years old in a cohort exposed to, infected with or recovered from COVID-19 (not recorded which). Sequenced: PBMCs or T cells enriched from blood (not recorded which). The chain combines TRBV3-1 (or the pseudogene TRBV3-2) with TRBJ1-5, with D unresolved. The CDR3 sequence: CASSPGLDQPQHF. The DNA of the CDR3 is TGTGCCAGCAGCCCGGGGTTGGATCAGCCCCAGCATTTT.